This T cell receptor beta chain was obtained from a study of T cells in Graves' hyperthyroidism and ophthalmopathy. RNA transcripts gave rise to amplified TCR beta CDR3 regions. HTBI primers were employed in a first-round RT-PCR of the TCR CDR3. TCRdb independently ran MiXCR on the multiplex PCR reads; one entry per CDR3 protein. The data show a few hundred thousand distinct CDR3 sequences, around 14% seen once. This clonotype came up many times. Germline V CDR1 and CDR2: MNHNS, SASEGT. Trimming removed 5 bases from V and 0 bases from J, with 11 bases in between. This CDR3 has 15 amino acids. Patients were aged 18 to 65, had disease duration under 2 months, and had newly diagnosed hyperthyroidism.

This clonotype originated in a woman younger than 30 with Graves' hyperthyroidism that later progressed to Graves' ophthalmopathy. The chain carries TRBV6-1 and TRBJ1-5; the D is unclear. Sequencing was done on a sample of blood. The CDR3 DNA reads TGTGCCAGCAGTTATAACAGTTATAGCAATCAGCCCCAGCATTTT. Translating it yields CASSYNSYSNQPQHF.